The present TCR beta chain was sequenced within a study of OX40 agonist ivuxolimab in advanced cancers. The study, taken as a whole, reports: At doses 0.1 to 3.0 mg/kg, CD4+ and CD8+ clones expanded. Compared with others, partial responders at 0.1-3.0 mg/kg displayed clonal expansion among the lowest.

Germline V gene data show CDR1 as SGHRS and CDR2 as YFSETQ. The trim removed 6 bases at V and 1 base at J, leaving 7 bases unmatched. The CDR3 runs to 15 residues. In this sample, this clone turned up once. Its target is not known. Data came from immunoSEQ multiplex PCR; TCRdb stores just in-frame clones and leaves some out. The sample lists 70,000 to 80,000 clones; around 90% were seen once. This chain connects TRBV5-1 to TRBJ1-2; TRBD1 matches 9 bases. The specimen was CD4+ or CD8+ T cells sorted from blood, collected in a trial of the OX40 agonist ivuxolimab. The sequence was collected from an adult with an advanced solid tumor such as melanoma, head and neck, liver or kidney cancer. This chain's CDR3 is CASTTGGAGNYGYTF. CDR3 coding DNA: TGCGCCAGCACCACAGGGGGCGCGGGTAACTATGGCTACACCTTC.